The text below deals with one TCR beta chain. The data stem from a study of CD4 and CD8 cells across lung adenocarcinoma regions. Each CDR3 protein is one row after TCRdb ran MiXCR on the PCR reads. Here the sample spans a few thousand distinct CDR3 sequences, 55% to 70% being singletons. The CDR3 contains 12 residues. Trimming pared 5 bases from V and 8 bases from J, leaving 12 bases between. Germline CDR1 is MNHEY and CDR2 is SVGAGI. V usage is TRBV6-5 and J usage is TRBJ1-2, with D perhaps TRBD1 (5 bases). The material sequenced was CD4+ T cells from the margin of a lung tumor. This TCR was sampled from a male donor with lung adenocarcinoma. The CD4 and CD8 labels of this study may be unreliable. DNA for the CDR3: TGTGCCAGCAGTAACGACAGACGCGGCTACACCTTC. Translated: CASSNDRRGYTF.